The sample holds a few counts of the clone carrying this TCR beta chain. The antigen is not known. The sample comes from a study of identical twins. A universal primer site was created by template switching, with the cDNA bearing unique molecular identifiers. TCRdb re-derived calls from the 5' RACE reads in MiXCR, one entry per CDR3 protein. Here the sample spans hundreds of thousands of distinct CDR3 sequences, 9.4% being singletons. The CDR3 spans 14 residues. V dropped 6 bases and J dropped 5; count of bases not matched to a gene: 8. Germline V lookup: CDR1 SGHDT, CDR2 YYEEEE. Study-level points and caveats: Not following the same donors, the study drew its conclusions from cross-sectional statistical analysis.

J is TRBJ1-5 and V is TRBV5-6; 7 nucleotides match TRBD1. The clonotype was recovered from a woman in her late teens or twenties in good health. Specimen: memory (CD45RO+) T cells sorted from blood. The CDR3 region is CASTQQGMDQPQHF. CDR3 nucleotide sequence: TGTGCCAGCACTCAACAGGGGATGGATCAGCCCCAGCATTTT.